The next 10 T cell receptor beta chains were all read from a single sample in a study of cytomegalovirus exposure and HLA in healthy donors. Vbeta (60) and Jbeta (13) primers were used in the PCR. Repertoires were generated with immunoSEQ multiplex PCR, while TCRdb's copy carries only in-frame clones and drops some. The sample yields 200,000 or so clones, around four fifths seen once. Sample: PBMCs. The source is a boy aged 2 to 10 in good health and CMV-seronegative.

V usage is TRBV29-1 and J usage is TRBJ2-3; 10 bases are a match to TRBD1. The CDR3 totals 13 residues. Germline values: CDR1 SQVTM, CDR2 ANQGSEA. J was trimmed by 1 base and V by 7 bases; bases with no gene match: 2. The CDR3 reads CSAGQGGTDTQYF. The CDR3 DNA follows: TGCAGCGCCGGACAGGGGGGCACAGATACGCAGTATTTT.

V gene TRBV19 combines with J gene TRBJ1-2, with D hard to call. The V end was cut by 1 base, the J end by 8 bases, with 23 bases between. CDR3 length: 17 amino acids. Germline CDR1 reads LNHDA; CDR2 reads SQIVND (reference sequence). CDR3 in DNA: TGTGCCAGTAGTATAGCCCACCAGGTCCCCCCCGCTATCGGCTACACCTTC. Protein: CASSIAHQVPPAIGYTF.

The chain couples TRBV7-9 to TRBJ1-1; weak D call: TRBD1 (6 bases). Trimming removed 5 bases from V and 0 bases from J, with 13 bases in between. Germline V gene lookup returns CDR1 SEHNR and CDR2 FQNEAQ (reference sequence). The CDR3 sequence is 15 residues long. CDR3 bases: TGTGCCAGCAGCAGGGGGAGGGGATTGAACACTGAAGCTTTCTTT. Translating gives CASSRGRGLNTEAFF. Variable domain in full (rest from reference TRBV7-9 and TRBJ1-1): DTGVSQNPRHKITKRGQNVTFRCDPISEHNRLYWYRQTLGQGPEFLTYFQNEAQLEKSRLLSDRFSAERPKGSFSTLEIQRTEQGDSAMYLCASSRGRGLNTEAFFGQGTRLTVV.

The rearrangement links TRBV13 to TRBJ2-3; 8 positions match TRBD2. V shed 4 bases and J 2 bases; nucleotides not matched to a gene: 8. CDR3 length: 16 residues. Germline V gives CDR1 PRHDT, CDR2 FYEKMQ (reference sequence). CDR3 amino acids: CASSSDPGLVTDTQYF. CDR3 coding DNA: TGTGCCAGCAGCTCAGACCCGGGACTAGTCACAGATACGCAGTATTTT.

The chain carries TRBV5-1 and TRBJ1-2; possibly TRBD1 for D (6 bases). The CDR3 totals 13 residues. The germline V and J ends were trimmed by 2 bases and 5 bases, with 10 bases remaining between them. Per germline, CDR1 SGHRS and CDR2 YFSETQ. CDR3 sequence: CASSFERGYGYTF. The CDR3 DNA follows: TGCGCCAGCAGCTTCGAAAGGGGGTATGGCTACACCTTC.

This clone was detected a few times. The chain has TRBV5-1 and TRBJ1-1; 7 bases agree with TRBD1. CDR3 length: 16 residues. The germline gives CDR1 SGHRS, CDR2 YFSETQ. V was pared by 4 bases and J by 1 base, with 10 bases of the junction left unmatched. CDR3 sequence: CASSPSGTEPNTEAFF. CDR3 coding DNA: TGCGCCAGCAGCCCATCGGGGACAGAACCGAACACTGAAGCTTTCTTT.

The V and J genes are TRBV6-5 and TRBJ2-7; the D gene is possibly TRBD1 (6 bases). The CDR3 consists of 15 residues. Per the germline V gene, CDR1 is MNHEY and CDR2 is SVGAGI. The ends were cut back, 5 bases at V and 1 base at J, with 15 bases in the middle. CDR3 in amino acids: CASSTRQVLSYEQYF. The DNA of the CDR3 is TGTGCCAGCAGTACCCGACAGGTACTATCCTACGAGCAGTACTTC.

V and J are TRBV30 and TRBJ2-5, with 7 bases aligning to TRBD1. V dropped 4 bases and J dropped 5; count of bases not matched to a gene: 7. Looked up from germline, CDR1 is GTSNPN and CDR2 is SVGIG (reference sequence). The CDR3 totals 13 residues. The CDR3 coding sequence is TGTGCCTGGACAGGGGGTATACTCGAGACCCAGTACTTC. This gives the protein CAWTGGILETQYF.

The chain links TRBV7-2 to TRBJ1-1; 8 bases line up with TRBD1. From germline, CDR1 is SGHTA and CDR2 FQGNSA. The CDR3 consists of 13 residues. After removal of 4 bases from V and 11 bases from J, the junction contained 9 bases not matched to a gene. The CDR3 bases are TGTGCCAGCAGCTCCCGACAGGGGATGGTGGCTTTCTTT. This sequence encodes CASSSRQGMVAFF.

This clone came up a few times. V and J are TRBV5-4 and TRBJ2-7; a weak D match, TRBD2 (6 bases). V lost 3 bases, J lost 3 bases, and 16 bases lay in between. Germline-derived CDR1 and CDR2 are SGHNT and YYREEE (reference sequence). This CDR3 comprises 15 residues. The CDR3 spells CASSWTSRGDYEQYF. CDR3 DNA: TGTGCCAGCAGCTGGACTTCGCGGGGAGACTACGAGCAGTACTTC.